This T cell receptor (beta chain) was sequenced during a study of regulatory T cells in long-lasting Graves disease. Study in general: For a period under 3 months, newly diagnosed Graves' patients had taken antithyroid drugs.

With iRepertoire HTBI primers and Arm-PCR of CDR3 regions, TCR beta libraries were built. Original handling: Analysis of the samples identified 50 to 65 TRBV and roughly 15 TRBJ segments. Each CDR3 protein gets one entry after TCRdb re-called the multiplex PCR reads with MiXCR. TCRdb, not the authors, supplied the V and J calls. The table has 620,000 or so distinct CDR3 sequences, 15% to 20% seen once. Documented time point: newly diagnosed GD, antithyroid drugs for less than 3 months. PBMCs were the source of the RNA used for TCR sequencing. CDR1 is LNHDA and CDR2 is SQIVND in the germline V gene (reference sequence). V was pared by 6 bases and J by 9 bases, with 18 bases between. The CDR3 length is 14 residues. These sequences were also reported in another study, on T cells in Graves' hyperthyroidism and ophthalmopathy. This second report adds: In blood, most of the thyroid clonotypes expanded above 0.001 were also present.

The input for sequencing was peripheral blood mononuclear cells (PBMCs), taken at new diagnosis, from a patient treated with antithyroid drugs. The sequence came from a woman under 40 with Graves disease. This chain uses TRBV19 with TRBJ1-5; weak D call: TRBD1 (5 bases). CDR3 amino acids: CASRGEGRLGPQHF. CDR3 DNA sequence: TGTGCCAGTAGAGGGGAGGGCAGGCTTGGGCCCCAGCATTTT.